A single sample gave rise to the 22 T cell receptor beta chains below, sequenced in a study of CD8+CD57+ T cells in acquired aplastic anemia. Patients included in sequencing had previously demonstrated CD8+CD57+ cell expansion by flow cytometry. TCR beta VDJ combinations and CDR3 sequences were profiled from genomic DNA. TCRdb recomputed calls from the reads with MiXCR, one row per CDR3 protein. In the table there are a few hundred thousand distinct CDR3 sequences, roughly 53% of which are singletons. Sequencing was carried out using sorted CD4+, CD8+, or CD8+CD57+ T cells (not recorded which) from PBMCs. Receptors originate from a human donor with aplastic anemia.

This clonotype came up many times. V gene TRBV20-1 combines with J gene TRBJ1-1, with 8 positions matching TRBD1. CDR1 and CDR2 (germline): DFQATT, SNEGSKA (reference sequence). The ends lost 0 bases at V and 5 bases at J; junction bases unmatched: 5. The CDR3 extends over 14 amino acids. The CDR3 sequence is CSARDTGGLTEAFF. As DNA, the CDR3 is TGCAGTGCTAGAGATACAGGGGGATTGACTGAAGCTTTCTTT.

CDR3 nucleotide sequence: TGCAGTGCCTACTCGGGACAGGGAGGCCCTAGCGAGCAGTACTTC. This gives the protein CSAYSGQGGPSEQYF. The chain combines TRBV20-1 with TRBJ2-7; 9 nucleotides align to TRBD1. J lost 6 bases, V lost 6 bases, and 15 bases had no gene match. The CDR3 has 15 amino acids. The germline V gene encodes CDR1 DFQATT and CDR2 SNEGSKA (reference sequence).

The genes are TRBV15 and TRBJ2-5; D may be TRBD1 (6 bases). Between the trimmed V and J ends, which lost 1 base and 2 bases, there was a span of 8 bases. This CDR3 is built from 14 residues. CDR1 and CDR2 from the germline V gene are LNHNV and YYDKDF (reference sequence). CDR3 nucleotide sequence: TGTGCCACCAGCAGAGTGACAGGACAAGAGACCCAGTACTTC. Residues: CATSRVTGQETQYF.

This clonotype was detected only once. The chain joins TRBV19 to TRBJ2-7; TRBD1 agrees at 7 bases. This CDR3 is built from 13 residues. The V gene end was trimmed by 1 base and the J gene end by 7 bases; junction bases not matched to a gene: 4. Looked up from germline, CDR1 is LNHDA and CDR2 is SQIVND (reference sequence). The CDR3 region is CASSIGAGGEQYF. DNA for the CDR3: TGTGCCAGTAGTATAGGGGCAGGGGGAGAGCAGTACTTC.

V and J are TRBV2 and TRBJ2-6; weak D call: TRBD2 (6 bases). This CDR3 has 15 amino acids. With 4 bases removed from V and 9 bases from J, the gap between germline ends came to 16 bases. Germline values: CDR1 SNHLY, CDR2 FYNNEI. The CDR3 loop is CASSGSGVRVNVLTF. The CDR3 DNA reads TGTGCCAGCAGTGGGTCGGGGGTCCGAGTCAACGTCCTGACTTTC. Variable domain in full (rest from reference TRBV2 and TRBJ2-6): EPEVTQTPSHQVTQMGQEVILRCVPISNHLYFYWYRQILGQKVEFLVSFYNNEISEKSEIFDDQFSVERPDGSNFTLKIRSTKLEDSAMYFCASSGSGVRVNVLTFGAGSRLTVL.

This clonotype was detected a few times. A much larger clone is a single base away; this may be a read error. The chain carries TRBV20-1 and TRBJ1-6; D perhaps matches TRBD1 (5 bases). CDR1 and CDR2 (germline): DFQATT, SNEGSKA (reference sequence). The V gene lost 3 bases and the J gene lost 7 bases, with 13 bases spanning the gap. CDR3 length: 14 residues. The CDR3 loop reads CSASRDGGNSPLHF. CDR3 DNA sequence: TGCAGTGCTAGCAGGGATGGAGGGAATTCACCCCTCCACTTT.

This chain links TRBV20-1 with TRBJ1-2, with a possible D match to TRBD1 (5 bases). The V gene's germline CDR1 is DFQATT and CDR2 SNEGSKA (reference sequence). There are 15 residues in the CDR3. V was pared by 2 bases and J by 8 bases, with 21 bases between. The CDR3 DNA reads TGCAGTGCTAGATCGGGACTAGCGGGGGGAATCGGCTACACCTTC. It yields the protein CSARSGLAGGIGYTF.

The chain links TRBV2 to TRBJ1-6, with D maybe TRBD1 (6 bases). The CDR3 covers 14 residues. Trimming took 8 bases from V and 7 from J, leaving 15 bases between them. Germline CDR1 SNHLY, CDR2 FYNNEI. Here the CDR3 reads CASDQGSQNSPLHF. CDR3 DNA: TGTGCCAGCGACCAGGGGAGTCAGAATTCACCCCTCCACTTT.

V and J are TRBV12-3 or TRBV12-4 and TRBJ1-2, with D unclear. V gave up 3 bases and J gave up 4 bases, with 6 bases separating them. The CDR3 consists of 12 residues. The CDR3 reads CASSLQAYGYTF. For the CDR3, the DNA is TGTGCCAGCAGTTTGCAGGCCTATGGCTACACCTTC.

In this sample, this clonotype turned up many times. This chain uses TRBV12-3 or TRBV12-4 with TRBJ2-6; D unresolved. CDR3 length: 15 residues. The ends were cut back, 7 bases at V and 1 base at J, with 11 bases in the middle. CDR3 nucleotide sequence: TGTGCCAGCACCACTGACATTTCTGGGGCCAACGTCCTGACTTTC. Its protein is CASTTDISGANVLTF.

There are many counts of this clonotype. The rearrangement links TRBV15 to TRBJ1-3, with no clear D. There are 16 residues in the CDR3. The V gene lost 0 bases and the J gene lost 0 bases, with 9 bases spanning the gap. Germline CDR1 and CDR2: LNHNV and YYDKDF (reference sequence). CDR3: CATSRDTPSSGNTIYF. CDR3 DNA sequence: TGTGCCACCAGCAGAGATACACCGAGCTCTGGAAACACCATATATTTT. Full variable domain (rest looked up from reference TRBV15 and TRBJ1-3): DAMVIQNPRYQVTQFGKPVTLSCSQTLNHNVMYWYQQKSSQAPKLLFHYYDKDFNNEADTPDNFQSRRPNTSFCFLDIRSPGLGDTAMYLCATSRDTPSSGNTIYFGEGSWLTVV.

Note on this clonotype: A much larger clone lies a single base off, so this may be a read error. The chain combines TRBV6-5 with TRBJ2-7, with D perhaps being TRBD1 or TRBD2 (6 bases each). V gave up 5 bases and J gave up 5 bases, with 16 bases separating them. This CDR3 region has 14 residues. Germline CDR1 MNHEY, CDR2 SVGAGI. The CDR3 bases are TGTGCCAGCAGTATACAGGGACTGGGGGACGAGCAGTACTTC. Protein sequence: CASSIQGLGDEQYF.

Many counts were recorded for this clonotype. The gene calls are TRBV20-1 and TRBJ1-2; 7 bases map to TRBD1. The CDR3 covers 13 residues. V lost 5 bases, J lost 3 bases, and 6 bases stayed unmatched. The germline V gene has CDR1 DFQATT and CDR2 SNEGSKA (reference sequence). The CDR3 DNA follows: TGCAGTGCTCAGAGGGGGCATGACTATGGCTACACCTTC. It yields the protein CSAQRGHDYGYTF.

The CDR3 bases are TGTGCCAGCAGCCCCGGACAGGGGAAGTGGCCCCAGCATTTT. It codes for CASSPGQGKWPQHF. The gene calls are TRBV7-2 and TRBJ1-5, with 9 bases matching TRBD1. This CDR3 has 14 residues. Trimming took 5 bases from V and 9 from J; bases not matched to a gene: 8. Germline V lookup: CDR1 SGHTA, CDR2 FQGNSA.

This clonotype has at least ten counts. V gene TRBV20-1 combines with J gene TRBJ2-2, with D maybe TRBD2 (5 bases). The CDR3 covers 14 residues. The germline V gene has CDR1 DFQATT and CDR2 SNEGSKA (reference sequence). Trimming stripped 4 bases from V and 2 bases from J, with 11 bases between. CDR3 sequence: CSAKRGPNTGELFF. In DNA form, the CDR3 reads TGCAGTGCTAAGCGAGGGCCTAACACCGGGGAGCTGTTTTTT.

The CDR3 loop reads CSARPGASESETQYF. CDR3 nucleotides: TGCAGTGCTAGGCCGGGGGCTAGCGAAAGTGAGACCCAGTACTTC. The genes are TRBV20-1 and TRBJ2-5; D is perhaps TRBD1 or TRBD2 (6 bases each). The CDR3 sequence is 15 residues long. CDR1 DFQATT and CDR2 SNEGSKA come from the germline V gene (reference sequence). V was trimmed by 3 bases and J by 5 bases, leaving 19 bases between them.

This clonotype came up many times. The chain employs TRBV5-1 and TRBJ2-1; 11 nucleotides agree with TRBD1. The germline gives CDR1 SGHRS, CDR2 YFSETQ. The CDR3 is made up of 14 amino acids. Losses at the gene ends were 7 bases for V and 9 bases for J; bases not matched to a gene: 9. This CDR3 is CASQAGQGVGEQFF. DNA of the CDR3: TGCGCCAGCCAGGCGGGACAGGGGGTGGGTGAGCAGTTCTTC.

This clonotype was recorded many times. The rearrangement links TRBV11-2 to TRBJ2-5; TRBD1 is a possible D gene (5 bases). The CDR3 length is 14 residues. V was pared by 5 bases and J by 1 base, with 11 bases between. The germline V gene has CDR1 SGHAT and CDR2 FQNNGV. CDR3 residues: CASSPQGFQETQYF. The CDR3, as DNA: TGTGCCAGCAGCCCCCAGGGATTCCAAGAGACCCAGTACTTC.

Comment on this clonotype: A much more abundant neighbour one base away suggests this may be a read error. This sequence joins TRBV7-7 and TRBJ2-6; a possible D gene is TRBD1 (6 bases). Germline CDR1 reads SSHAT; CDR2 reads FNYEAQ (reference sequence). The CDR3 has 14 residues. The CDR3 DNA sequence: TGTGCTAGCAGCCCCAGCGCAGGGGCCAACGTCCTGGCTTTC. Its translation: CASSPSAGANVLAF.

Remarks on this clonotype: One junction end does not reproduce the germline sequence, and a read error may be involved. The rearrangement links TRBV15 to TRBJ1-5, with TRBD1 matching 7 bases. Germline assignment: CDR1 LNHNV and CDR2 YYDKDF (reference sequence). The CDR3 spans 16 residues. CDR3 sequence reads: CASRGGPQGRNQPQRF. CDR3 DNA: TGTGCCAGCAGAGGGGGCCCACAGGGTCGCAATCAGCCCCAGCGTTTT.

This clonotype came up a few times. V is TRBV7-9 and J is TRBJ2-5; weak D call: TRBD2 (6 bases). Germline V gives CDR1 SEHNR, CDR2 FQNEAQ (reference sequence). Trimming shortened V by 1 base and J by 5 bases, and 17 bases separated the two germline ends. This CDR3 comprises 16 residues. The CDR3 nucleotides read TGTGCCAGCAGCTTAGATAGCGGCGGGTCCCTTGAGACCCAGTACTTC. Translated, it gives CASSLDSGGSLETQYF.

The CDR3 reads CASSGGGQGTEAFF. The DNA of the CDR3 is TGTGCCAGCAGCGGGGGGGGACAGGGCACTGAAGCTTTCTTT. V and J are TRBV9 and TRBJ1-1; 9 positions agree with TRBD1. Unmatched junction bases numbered 4, after V lost 3 bases and J lost 4 bases. The CDR3 has 14 amino acids. Germline V gene data show CDR1 as SGDLS and CDR2 as YYNGEE.